The 12 T cell receptor beta chains below all came from one sample that was sequenced in a study of molecular identifiers for immune sequencing clone quantification. One entry per CDR3 protein, called by TCRdb with MiXCR from the PCR reads. This repertoire shows some 12,000 distinct CDR3 sequences, around 17% found once; its top ten account for around 1.5%. The sample consisted of naive CD8+ T cells from blood, with Jurkat cell RNA spiked in. Subset meaning: FACS-sorted CD8+CD4-CCR7+CD45RA+ naive T cells. The receptors derive from a human donor in good health. Some libraries in this study had Jurkat cell RNA spiked in.

This clonotype ranks as medium-sized. The CDR3 DNA reads TGTGCCAGCCGGCCAGCGGGGGGGTCTTACGAGCAGTACTTC. It is translated as CASRPAGGSYEQYF. This sequence joins TRBV27 and TRBJ2-7; 10 bases fit TRBD2. This CDR3 contains 14 residues. Germline V CDR1 and CDR2: MNHEY, SMNVEV (reference sequence). Trimming at V came to 8 bases and at J to 4 bases, leaving 8 bases not matched to a gene.

This clonotype was counted many times. The V gene is TRBV27, the J gene TRBJ2-2, with 10 positions matching TRBD2. The V segment lost 7 bases and the J segment 7 bases; nucleotides outside the gene matches: 12. Germline V CDR1 and CDR2: MNHEY, SMNVEV (reference sequence). This CDR3 contains 16 residues. CDR3 DNA sequence: TGTGCCAGCATGAATCTAGCGGGAGTGTTGAGCGGGGAGCTGTTTTTT. Translated: CASMNLAGVLSGELFF.

Sample share makes this clonotype medium-sized. The CDR3 loop reads CSARDSGVGQPQHF. CDR3 nucleotides: TGCAGTGCTAGAGATTCAGGGGTCGGTCAGCCCCAGCATTTT. The chain is built from TRBV20-1 and TRBJ1-5, with a possible D match to TRBD1 (6 bases). The CDR3 consists of 14 residues. V was cut by 0 bases and J by 6 bases, with 12 bases left in between. CDR1 DFQATT and CDR2 SNEGSKA come from the germline V gene (reference sequence).

As regards this clonotype: One base away lies a much larger clone, so this may be a sequencing read error. The V call is TRBV24-1, the J call TRBJ2-1; D not certain. Germline V gives CDR1 KGHDR, CDR2 SFDVKD. The CDR3 has 15 residues. The V gene lost 3 bases and the J gene lost 1 base, with 9 bases spanning the gap. The CDR3 nucleotides read TGTGCCACCAGTGATATGAAGACATCCTACAATGAGCAGTTCTTC. Translation: CATSDMKTSYNEQFF.

In its sample, this clonotype was seen many times. J is TRBJ2-2 and V is TRBV5-8; D call uncertain. V shed 1 base and J shed 3 bases, with 4 bases lying between them. The CDR3 consists of 13 residues. Germline loops: CDR1 SGHTS, CDR2 YDEGEE. The CDR3 is CASSLFYTGELFF. CDR3 DNA: TGTGCCAGCAGCTTGTTTTACACCGGGGAGCTGTTTTTT.

This chain links TRBV5-1 with TRBJ2-7, with 11 bases identical to TRBD2. Germline V gene sequence: CDR1 SGHRS, CDR2 YFSETQ. The CDR3 length is 14 residues. V shed 3 bases, J shed 5 bases, and the junction held 4 bases outside the gene matches. In nucleotides, the CDR3 is TGCGCCAGCAGCTATACTAGCGGGAGCCACGAGCAGTACTTC. Translated: CASSYTSGSHEQYF.

This clonotype is medium-sized (0.01 to 0.1%). J is TRBJ2-7 and V is TRBV20-1; no clear D gene. This CDR3 has 14 amino acids. The V gene lost 3 bases and the J gene lost 1 base, with 13 bases spanning the gap. The germline V gene encodes CDR1 DFQATT and CDR2 SNEGSKA (reference sequence). This CDR3 is CSARAIRDSYEQYF. The CDR3 coding sequence is TGCAGTGCTAGGGCCATTAGGGATTCCTACGAGCAGTACTTC.

A note on this clonotype: This may come from a read error, since a much larger clone is one base off. V and J are TRBV7-9 and TRBJ1-3; unclear D gene. Germline values: CDR1 SEHNR, CDR2 FQNEAQ (reference sequence). The CDR3 loop spans 15 amino acids. DNA of the CDR3: TGTGCCAGCAGCTTAGGGACGGGTCTTGGAAACACCTTATATTTT. This translates into CASSLGTGLGNTLYF.

The table lists this clonotype with many counts. The chain combines TRBV30 with TRBJ2-2, with D possibly being TRBD2 (6 bases). With 0 bases removed from V and 5 bases from J, the gap between germline ends came to 13 bases. This CDR3 spans 15 amino acids. Germline V gives CDR1 GTSNPN, CDR2 SVGIG (reference sequence). CDR3 loop: CAWSVRLALTGELFF. Here the CDR3 DNA reads TGTGCCTGGAGTGTAAGGCTAGCGCTTACCGGGGAGCTGTTTTTT.

The V gene is TRBV27, the J gene TRBJ2-7; D may be TRBD2 (6 bases). Looked up from germline, CDR1 is MNHEY and CDR2 is SMNVEV (reference sequence). V lost 6 bases, J lost 2 bases, and 14 bases lay in between. This CDR3 has 14 amino acids. CDR3 in DNA: TGTGCCAGCAGGTTGACGGGAGCCCCCTACGAGCAGTACTTC. It translates to CASRLTGAPYEQYF.

In its sample, this clonotype was seen many times. The V call is TRBV4-3, the J call TRBJ2-1, with 13 bases identical to TRBD2. This CDR3 region has 18 residues. The J segment lost 4 bases and the V segment lost 0 bases, leaving 6 bases of the junction unmatched. Germline values: CDR1 LGHNA, CDR2 YSLEER. Written as DNA, the CDR3 is TGCGCCAGCAGCCAAGATTCGGGGACTAGCGGGATGTACAATGAGCAGTTCTTC. It is translated as CASSQDSGTSGMYNEQFF.

This clonotype has just a few counts. A clone one base away is much larger, so this may be a read error. This chain links TRBV4-1 with TRBJ1-1; D is unresolved. CDR1 and CDR2 (germline): MGHRA, YSYEKL. This CDR3 is built from 13 residues. The CDR3 spells CASSVRVNTEALF. CDR3 bases: TGCGCCAGCAGCGTTCGGGTGAACACTGAAGCTCTCTTT.